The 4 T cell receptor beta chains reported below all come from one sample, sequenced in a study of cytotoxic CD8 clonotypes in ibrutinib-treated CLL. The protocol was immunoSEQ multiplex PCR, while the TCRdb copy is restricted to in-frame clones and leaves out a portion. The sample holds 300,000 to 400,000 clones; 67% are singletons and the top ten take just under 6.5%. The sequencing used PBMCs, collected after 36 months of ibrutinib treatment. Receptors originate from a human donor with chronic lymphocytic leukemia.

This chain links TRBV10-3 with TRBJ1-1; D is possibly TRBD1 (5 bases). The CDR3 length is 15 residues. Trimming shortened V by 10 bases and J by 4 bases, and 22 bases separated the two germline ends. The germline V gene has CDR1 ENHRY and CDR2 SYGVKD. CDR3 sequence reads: CASRRESFGATEAFF. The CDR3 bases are TGTGCCAGCAGGCGGGAGTCCTTTGGGGCCACTGAAGCTTTCTTT.

The CDR3 reads CAISEKVAGPDTQYF. CDR3 DNA sequence: TGTGCCATCAGTGAGAAGGTAGCGGGACCAGATACGCAGTATTTT. The chain has TRBV10-3 and TRBJ2-3, with 8 bases identical to TRBD2. This CDR3 has 15 residues. The junction had 5 bases not matched to a gene; V was cut back by 2 bases and J by 4 bases. Germline CDR1 and CDR2: ENHRY and SYGVKD.

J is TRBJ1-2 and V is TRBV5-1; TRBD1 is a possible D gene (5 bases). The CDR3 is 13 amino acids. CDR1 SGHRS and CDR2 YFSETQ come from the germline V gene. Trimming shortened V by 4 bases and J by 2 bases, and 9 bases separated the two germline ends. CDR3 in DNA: TGCGCCAGCAGCAGGGAGGGGAACTATGGCTACACCTTC. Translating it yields CASSREGNYGYTF.

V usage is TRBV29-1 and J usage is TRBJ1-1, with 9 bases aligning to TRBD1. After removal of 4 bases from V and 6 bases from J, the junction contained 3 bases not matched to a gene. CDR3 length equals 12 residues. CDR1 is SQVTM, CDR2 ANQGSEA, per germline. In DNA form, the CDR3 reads TGCAGCGTTGCGGACAGGGGCGCTGAAGCTTTCTTT. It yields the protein CSVADRGAEAFF.